This is a list of T cell receptor beta chains from one sample in a study of T cells in Graves' hyperthyroidism and ophthalmopathy. From the multiplex PCR reads, TCRdb called clonotypes with MiXCR, one entry per CDR3 protein. The sample contains some 620,000 distinct CDR3 sequences, roughly 15% of which appear only once. The specimen was blood. Every receptor here comes from a woman in her thirties with Graves' hyperthyroidism. Each CDR3 is given without its conserved first and last residue.

cdr3_aa j_call v_call
ASSLPGSLNTEAF TRBJ1-1 TRBV28
ATSDYSNTGELF TRBJ2-2 TRBV24-1
ASSLVREGLYEQY TRBJ2-7 TRBV7-9
ASSFVAGETQY TRBJ2-5 TRBV5-5
AWSVRKRGLANTGELF TRBJ2-2 TRBV30
ASSLVRGGNQPQH TRBJ1-5 TRBV7-2
AWSVSGFEAF TRBJ1-1 TRBV30
ASRLDGGERNEQF TRBJ2-1 TRBV6-1
ASSLGAPTGVDTQY TRBJ2-3 TRBV7-7
ASSYGTSYEQY TRBJ2-7 TRBV6-6
ASRYLGSYEQY TRBJ2-7 TRBV12-3/TRBV12-4
SVVGTGLNTEAF TRBJ1-1 TRBV29-1